This record covers a single T cell receptor (beta chain). The data belong to a study of T-cell memory formation after mild COVID-19. Across the study: TCR clusters showed largely donor specificity.

TCRdb itself ran the 5' RACE reads through MiXCR, one entry per CDR3 protein. The sample has around 340,000 distinct CDR3 sequences; approximately 15% are singletons. The receptor's source is a young man who had mild COVID-19 (a few samples of this study predate the infection). Cell type and time point are not known. Input material: PBMCs or a T cell subset sorted from them (not recorded which).

CDR3 protein: CASSYVAGGILNTGELFF. In nucleotides, the CDR3 is TGTGCCAGCAGTTACGTCGCAGGGGGGATCCTAAACACCGGGGAGCTGTTTTTT. V usage is TRBV6-6 and J usage is TRBJ2-2; D perhaps matches TRBD1 (7 bases). Trimming stripped 2 bases from V and 2 bases from J, with 18 bases between. The CDR3 covers 18 residues. Germline V gene sequence: CDR1 MNHNY, CDR2 SVGAGI (reference sequence).